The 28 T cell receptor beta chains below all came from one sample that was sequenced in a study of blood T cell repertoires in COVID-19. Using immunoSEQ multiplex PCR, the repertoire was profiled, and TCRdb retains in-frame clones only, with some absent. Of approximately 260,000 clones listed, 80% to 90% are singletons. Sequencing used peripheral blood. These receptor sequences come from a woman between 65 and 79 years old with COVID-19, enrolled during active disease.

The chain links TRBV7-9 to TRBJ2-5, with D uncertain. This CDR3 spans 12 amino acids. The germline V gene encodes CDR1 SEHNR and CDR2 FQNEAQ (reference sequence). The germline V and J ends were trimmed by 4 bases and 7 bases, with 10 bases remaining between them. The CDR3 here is CASSSAIGTQYF. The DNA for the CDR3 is TGTGCCAGCAGCTCCGCGATTGGGACCCAGTACTTC.

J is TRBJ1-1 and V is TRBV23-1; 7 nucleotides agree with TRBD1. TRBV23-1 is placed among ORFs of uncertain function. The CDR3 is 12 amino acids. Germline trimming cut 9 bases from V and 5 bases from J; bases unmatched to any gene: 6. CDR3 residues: CARLPGGTEAFF. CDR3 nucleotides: TGCGCCAGGCTCCCAGGGGGAACTGAAGCTTTCTTT.

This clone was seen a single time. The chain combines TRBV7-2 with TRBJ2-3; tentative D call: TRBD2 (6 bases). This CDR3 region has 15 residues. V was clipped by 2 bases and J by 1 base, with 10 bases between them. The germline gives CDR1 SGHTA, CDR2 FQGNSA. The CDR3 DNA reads TGTGCCAGCAGCTTAAAGCTAGCGCGCACAGATACGCAGTATTTT. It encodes CASSLKLARTDTQYF.

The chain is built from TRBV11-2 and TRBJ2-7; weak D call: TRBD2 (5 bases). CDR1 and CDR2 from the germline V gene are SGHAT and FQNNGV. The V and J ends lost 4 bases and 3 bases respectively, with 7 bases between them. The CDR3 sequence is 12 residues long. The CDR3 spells CASSSTNYEQYF. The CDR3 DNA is TGTGCCAGCAGCTCGACTAACTACGAGCAGTACTTC.

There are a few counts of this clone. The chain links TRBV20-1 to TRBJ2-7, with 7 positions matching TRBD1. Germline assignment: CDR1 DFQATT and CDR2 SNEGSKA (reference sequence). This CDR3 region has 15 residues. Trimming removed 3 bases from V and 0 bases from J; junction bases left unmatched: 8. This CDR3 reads CSASGPGQVSYEQYF. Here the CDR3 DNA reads TGCAGTGCTAGTGGTCCCGGACAGGTCTCCTACGAGCAGTACTTC.

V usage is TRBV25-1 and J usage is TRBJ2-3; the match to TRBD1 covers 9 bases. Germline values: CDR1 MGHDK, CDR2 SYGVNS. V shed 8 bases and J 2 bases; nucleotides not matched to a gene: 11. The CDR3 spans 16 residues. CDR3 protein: CASSRPTGGYTDTQYF. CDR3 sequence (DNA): TGTGCCAGCTCTAGGCCTACAGGGGGCTACACAGATACGCAGTATTTT.

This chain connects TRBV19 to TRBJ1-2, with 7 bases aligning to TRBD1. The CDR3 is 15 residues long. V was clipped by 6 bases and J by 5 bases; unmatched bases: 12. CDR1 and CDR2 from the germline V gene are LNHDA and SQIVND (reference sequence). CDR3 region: CASSRGGSSRYGYTF. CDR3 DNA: TGTGCCAGTAGCCGAGGGGGCTCCTCTCGGTATGGCTACACCTTC.

The CDR3 loop reads CASSLYETGVRQETQYF. CDR3 coding DNA: TGTGCCAGCAGCTTGTATGAGACAGGCGTTCGTCAAGAGACCCAGTACTTC. This rearrangement joins TRBV5-6 to TRBJ2-5, with D perhaps TRBD1 (6 bases). V was shortened by 1 base and J by 2 bases, with 18 bases between the two germline ends. The germline gives CDR1 SGHDT, CDR2 YYEEEE. The CDR3 has 17 residues. Filled out from reference TRBV5-6 and TRBJ2-5, the complete variable domain reads DAGVTQSPTHLIKTRGQQVTLRCSPKSGHDTVSWYQQALGQGPQFIFQYYEEEERQRGNFPDRFSGHQFPNYSSELNVNALLLGDSALYLCASSLYETGVRQETQYFGPGTRLLVL.

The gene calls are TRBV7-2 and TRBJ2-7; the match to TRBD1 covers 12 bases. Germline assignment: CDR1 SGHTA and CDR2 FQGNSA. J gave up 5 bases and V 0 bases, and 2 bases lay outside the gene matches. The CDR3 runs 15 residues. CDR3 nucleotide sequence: TGTGCCAGCAGCTTAGCAGGGACAGGGGGCGACGAGCAGTACTTC. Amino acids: CASSLAGTGGDEQYF.

CDR3 loop: CASTAGIFYNSPLHF. The CDR3 DNA reads as TGTGCCAGCACAGCAGGGATATTCTATAATTCACCCCTCCACTTT. The genes are TRBV28 and TRBJ1-6, with D possibly TRBD1 on 5 matching bases. In germline, CDR1 is MDHEN, CDR2 SYDVKM. Trimming took off 7 bases at V and 3 bases at J, with 13 bases between the two ends. The CDR3 is 15 residues long.

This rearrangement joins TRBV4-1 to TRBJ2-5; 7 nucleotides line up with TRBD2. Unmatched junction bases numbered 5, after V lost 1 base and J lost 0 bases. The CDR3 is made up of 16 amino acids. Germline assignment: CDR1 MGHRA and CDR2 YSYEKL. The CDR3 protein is CASSQGPSGYQETQYF. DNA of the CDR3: TGCGCCAGCAGCCAAGGCCCTAGCGGTTACCAAGAGACCCAGTACTTC.

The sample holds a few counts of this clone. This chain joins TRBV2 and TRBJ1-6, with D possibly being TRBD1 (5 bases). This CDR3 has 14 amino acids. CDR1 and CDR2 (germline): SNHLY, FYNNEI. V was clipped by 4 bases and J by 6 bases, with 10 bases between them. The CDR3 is CASSVEGRNSPLHF. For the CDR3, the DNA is TGTGCCAGCAGTGTGGAGGGGCGTAATTCACCCCTCCACTTT.

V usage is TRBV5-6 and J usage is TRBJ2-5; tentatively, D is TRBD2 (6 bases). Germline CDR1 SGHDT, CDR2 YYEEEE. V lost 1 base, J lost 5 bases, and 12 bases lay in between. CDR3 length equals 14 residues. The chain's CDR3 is CASSLTSLLETQYF. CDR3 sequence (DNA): TGTGCCAGCAGCTTGACTAGCCTTCTGGAGACCCAGTACTTC.

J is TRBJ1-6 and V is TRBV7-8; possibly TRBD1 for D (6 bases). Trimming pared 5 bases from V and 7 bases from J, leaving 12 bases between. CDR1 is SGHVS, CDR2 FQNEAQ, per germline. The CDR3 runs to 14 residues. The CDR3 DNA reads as TGTGCCAGCAGCCCGACAGGCATGAATTCACCCCTCCACTTT. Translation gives CASSPTGMNSPLHF.

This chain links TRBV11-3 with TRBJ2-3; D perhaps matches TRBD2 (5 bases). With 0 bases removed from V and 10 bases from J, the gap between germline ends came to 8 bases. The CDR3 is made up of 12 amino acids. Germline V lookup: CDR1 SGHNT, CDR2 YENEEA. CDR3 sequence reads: CASSLERASQYF. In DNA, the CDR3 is TGTGCCAGCAGCTTAGAGCGGGCCTCGCAGTATTTT.

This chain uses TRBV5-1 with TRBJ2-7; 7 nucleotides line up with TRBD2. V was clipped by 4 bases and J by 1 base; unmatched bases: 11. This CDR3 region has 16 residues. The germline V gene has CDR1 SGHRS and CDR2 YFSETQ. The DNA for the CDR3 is TGCGCCAGCAGCCAACGTTGGGGCGGGGGTTCCTACGAGCAGTACTTC. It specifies CASSQRWGGGSYEQYF.

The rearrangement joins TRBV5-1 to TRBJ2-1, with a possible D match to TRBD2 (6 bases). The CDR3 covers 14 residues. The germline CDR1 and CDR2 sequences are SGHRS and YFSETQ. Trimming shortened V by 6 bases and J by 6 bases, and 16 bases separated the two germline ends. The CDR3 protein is CASNKAEGSNEQFF. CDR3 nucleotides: TGCGCCAGCAATAAGGCGGAGGGATCCAATGAGCAGTTCTTC.

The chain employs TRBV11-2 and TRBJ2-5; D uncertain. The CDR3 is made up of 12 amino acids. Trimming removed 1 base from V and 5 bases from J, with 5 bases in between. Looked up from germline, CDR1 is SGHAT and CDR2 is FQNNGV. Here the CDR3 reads CASSLGSETQYF. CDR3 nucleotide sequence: TGTGCCAGCAGCTTAGGTTCGGAGACCCAGTACTTC.

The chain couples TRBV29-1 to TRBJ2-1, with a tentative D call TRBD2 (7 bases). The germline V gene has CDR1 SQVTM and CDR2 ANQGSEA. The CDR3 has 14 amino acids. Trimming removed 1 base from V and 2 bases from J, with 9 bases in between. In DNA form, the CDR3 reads TGCAGCGTTGAAGGGGGGGGCGCCTACAATGAGCAGTTCTTC. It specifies CSVEGGGAYNEQFF.

CDR3 bases: TGTGCCAGCAGTTACTCCATGTACAGGGACGGTGGCTACACCTTC. Translating it yields CASSYSMYRDGGYTF. V usage is TRBV6-5 and J usage is TRBJ1-2, with TRBD1 as a possible D gene (6 bases). Trimming cost V 0 bases and J 7 bases, with 15 bases left between them. CDR3 length: 15 residues. The germline gives CDR1 MNHEY, CDR2 SVGAGI.

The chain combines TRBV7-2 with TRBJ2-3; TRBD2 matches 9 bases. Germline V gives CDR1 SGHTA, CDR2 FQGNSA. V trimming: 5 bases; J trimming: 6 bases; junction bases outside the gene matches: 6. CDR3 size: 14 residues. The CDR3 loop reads CASSRTSVRDTQYF. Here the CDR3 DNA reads TGTGCCAGCAGCCGGACTAGCGTTCGGGATACGCAGTATTTT.

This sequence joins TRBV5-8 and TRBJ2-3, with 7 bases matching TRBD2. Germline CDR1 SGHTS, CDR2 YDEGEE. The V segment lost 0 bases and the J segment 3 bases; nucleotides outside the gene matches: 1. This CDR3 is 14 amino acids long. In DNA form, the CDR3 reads TGTGCCAGCAGCTTGGCCGGGAGGACAGATACGCAGTATTTT. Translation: CASSLAGRTDTQYF.

Here the CDR3 reads CASSSGTTGGAFF. The DNA for the CDR3 is TGTGCCAGCAGCTCTGGAACGACAGGGGGAGCTTTCTTT. V gene TRBV7-3 combines with J gene TRBJ1-1, with TRBD1 matching over 9 bases. Germline V lookup: CDR1 SGHTA, CDR2 FQGTGA. V shed 4 bases, J shed 10 bases, and the junction held 7 bases outside the gene matches. This CDR3 is built from 13 residues. The complete variable domain, with remaining parts taken from reference TRBV7-3 and TRBJ1-1, reads GAGVSQTPSNKVTEKGKYVELRCDPISGHTALYWYRQSLGQGPEFLIYFQGTGAADDSGLPNDRFFAVRPEGSVSTLKIQRTERGDSAVYLCASSSGTTGGAFFGQGTRLTVV.

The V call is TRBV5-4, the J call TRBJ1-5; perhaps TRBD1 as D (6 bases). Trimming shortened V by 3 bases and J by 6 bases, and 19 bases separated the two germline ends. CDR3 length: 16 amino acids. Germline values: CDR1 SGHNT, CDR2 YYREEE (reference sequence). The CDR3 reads CASSSIQGLAGQPQHF. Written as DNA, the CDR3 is TGTGCCAGCAGCTCTATACAGGGTTTAGCGGGTCAGCCCCAGCATTTT.

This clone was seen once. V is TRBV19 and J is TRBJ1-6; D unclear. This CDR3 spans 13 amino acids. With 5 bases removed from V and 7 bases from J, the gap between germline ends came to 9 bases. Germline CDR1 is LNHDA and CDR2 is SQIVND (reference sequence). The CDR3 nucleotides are TGTGCCAGTAGTGATAGAAGAAATTCACCCCTCCACTTT. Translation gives CASSDRRNSPLHF. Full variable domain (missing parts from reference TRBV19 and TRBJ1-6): DGGITQSPKYLFRKEGQNVTLSCEQNLNHDAMYWYRQDPGQGLRLIYYSQIVNDFQKGDIAEGYSVSREKKESFPLTVTSAQKNPTAFYLCASSDRRNSPLHFGNGTRLTVT.

The CDR3 DNA reads as TGTGCCATCAGTGCTCAGACGGGAGGTGGCTACACCTTC. This sequence encodes CAISAQTGGGYTF. The chain links TRBV10-3 to TRBJ1-2, with unresolved D. Germline V lookup: CDR1 ENHRY, CDR2 SYGVKD. Trimming removed 4 bases from V and 7 bases from J, with 13 bases in between. This CDR3 comprises 13 residues.

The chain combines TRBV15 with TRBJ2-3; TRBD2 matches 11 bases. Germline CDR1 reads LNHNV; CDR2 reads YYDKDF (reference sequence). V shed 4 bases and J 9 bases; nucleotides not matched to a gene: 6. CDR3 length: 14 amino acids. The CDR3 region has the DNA TGTGCCACCAGCACCCCAGGGACTAGCGGAACGCAGTATTTT. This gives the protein CATSTPGTSGTQYF.

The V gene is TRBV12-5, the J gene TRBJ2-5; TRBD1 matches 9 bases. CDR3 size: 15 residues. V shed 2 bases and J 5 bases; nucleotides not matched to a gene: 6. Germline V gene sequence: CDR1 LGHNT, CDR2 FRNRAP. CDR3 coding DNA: TGTGCTAGTGGTTTGTCCGGGACAGGGAGGGAGACCCAGTACTTC. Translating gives CASGLSGTGRETQYF. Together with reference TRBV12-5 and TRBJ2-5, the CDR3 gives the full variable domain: DARVTQTPRHKVTEMGQEVTMRCQPILGHNTVFWYRQTMMQGLELLAYFRNRAPLDDSGMPKDRFSAEMPDATLATLKIQPSEPRDSAVYFCASGLSGTGRETQYFGPGTRLLVL.